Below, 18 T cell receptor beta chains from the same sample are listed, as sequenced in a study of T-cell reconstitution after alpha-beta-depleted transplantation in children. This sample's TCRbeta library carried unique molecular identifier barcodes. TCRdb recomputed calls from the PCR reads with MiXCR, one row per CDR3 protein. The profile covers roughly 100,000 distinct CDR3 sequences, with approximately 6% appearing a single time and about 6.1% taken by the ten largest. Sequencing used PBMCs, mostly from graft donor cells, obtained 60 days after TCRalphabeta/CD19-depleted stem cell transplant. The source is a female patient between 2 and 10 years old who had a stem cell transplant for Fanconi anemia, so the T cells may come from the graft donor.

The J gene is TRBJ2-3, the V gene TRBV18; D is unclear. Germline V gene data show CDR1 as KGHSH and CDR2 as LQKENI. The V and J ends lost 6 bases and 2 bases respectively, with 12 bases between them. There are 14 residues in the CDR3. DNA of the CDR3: TGTGCCAGCTCTCCCGTCGTCAACACAGATACGCAGTATTTT. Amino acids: CASSPVVNTDTQYF.

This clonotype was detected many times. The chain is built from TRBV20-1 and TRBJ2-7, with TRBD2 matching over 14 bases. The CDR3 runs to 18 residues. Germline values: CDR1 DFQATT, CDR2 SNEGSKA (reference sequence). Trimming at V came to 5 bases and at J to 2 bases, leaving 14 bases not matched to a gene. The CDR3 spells CSALGLAGEILWAYEQYF. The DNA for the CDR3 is TGCAGTGCTTTGGGACTAGCGGGAGAGATTTTATGGGCCTACGAGCAGTACTTC.

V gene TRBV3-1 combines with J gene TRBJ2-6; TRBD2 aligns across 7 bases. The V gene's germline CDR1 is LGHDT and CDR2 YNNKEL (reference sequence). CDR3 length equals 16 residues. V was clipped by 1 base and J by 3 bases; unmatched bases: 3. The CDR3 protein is CASSQGGGRGANVLTF. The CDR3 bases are TGTGCCAGCAGCCAAGGCGGGGGTCGTGGGGCCAACGTCCTGACTTTC.

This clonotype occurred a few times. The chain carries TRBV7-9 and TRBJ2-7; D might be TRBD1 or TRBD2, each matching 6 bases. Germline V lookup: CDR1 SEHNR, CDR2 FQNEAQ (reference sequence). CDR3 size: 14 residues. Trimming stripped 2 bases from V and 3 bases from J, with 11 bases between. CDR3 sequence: CASSLRGEGYEQYF. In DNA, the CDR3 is TGTGCCAGCAGCTTAAGGGGGGAAGGCTACGAGCAGTACTTC.

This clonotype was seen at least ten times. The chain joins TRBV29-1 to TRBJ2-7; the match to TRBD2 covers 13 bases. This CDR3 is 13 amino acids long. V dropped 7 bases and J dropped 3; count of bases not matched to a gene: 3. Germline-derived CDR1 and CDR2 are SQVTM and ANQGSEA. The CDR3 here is CSGLAGGGYEQYF. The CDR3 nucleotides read TGCAGCGGACTAGCGGGAGGAGGCTACGAGCAGTACTTC.

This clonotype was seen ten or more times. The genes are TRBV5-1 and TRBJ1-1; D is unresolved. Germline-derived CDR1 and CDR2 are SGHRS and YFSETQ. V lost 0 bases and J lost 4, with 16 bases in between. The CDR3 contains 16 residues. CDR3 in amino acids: CASSLDLQVLGTEAFF. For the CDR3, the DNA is TGCGCCAGCAGCTTGGACCTTCAGGTTCTGGGCACTGAAGCTTTCTTT.

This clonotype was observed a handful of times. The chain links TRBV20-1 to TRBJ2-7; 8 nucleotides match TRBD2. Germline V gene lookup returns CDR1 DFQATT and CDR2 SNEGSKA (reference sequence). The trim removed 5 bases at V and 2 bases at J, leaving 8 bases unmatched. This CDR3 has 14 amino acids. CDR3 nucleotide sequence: TGCAGTGCTCCGATAGCGGGGAGAGCCTACGAGCAGTACTTC. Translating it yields CSAPIAGRAYEQYF.

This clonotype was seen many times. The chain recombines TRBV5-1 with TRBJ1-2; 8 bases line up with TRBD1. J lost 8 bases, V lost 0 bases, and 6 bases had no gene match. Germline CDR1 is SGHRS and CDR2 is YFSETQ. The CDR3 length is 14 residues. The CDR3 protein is CASSLGRGLLGYTF. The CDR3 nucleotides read TGCGCCAGCAGCTTGGGCAGGGGGCTCCTCGGCTACACCTTC.

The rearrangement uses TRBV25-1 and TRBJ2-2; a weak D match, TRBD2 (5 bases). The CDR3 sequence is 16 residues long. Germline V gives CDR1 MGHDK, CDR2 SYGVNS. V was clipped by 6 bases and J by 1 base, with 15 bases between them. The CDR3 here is CASSAPGKENTGELFF. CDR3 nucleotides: TGTGCCAGCAGCGCCCCGGGGAAGGAGAACACCGGGGAGCTGTTTTTT.

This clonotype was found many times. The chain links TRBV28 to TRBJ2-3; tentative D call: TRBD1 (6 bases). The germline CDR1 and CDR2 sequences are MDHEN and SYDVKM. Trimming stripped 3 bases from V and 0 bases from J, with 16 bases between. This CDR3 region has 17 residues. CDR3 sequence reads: CASSLLPGQPSTDTQYF. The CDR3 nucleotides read TGTGCCAGCAGTTTGTTGCCCGGACAGCCTAGCACAGATACGCAGTATTTT.

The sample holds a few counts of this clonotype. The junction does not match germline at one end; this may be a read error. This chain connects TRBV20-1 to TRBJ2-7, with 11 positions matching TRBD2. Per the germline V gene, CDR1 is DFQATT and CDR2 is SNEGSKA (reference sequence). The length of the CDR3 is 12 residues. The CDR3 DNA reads TGCAGTACTAGCGGGAGAACCTACGAGCAGTACTTC. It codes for CSTSGRTYEQYF.

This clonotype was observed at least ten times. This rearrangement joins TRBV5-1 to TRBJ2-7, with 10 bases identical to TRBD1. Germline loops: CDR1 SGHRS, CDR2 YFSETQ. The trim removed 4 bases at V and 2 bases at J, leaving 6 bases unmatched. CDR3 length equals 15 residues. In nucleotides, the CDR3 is TGCGCCAGCAGCCCCGGGACAGGGGTTACCTACGAGCAGTACTTC. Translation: CASSPGTGVTYEQYF. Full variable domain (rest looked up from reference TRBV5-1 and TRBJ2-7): KAGVTQTPRYLIKTRGQQVTLSCSPISGHRSVSWYQQTPGQGLQFLFEYFSETQRNKGNFPGRFSGRQFSNSRSEMNVSTLELGDSALYLCASSPGTGVTYEQYFGPGTRLTVT.

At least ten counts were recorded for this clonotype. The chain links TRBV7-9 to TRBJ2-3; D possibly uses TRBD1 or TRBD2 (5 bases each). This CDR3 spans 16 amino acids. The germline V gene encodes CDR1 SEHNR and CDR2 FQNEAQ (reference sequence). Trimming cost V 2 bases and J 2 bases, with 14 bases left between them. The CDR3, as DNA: TGTGCCAGCAGCTTAATTTGGGGGACCCTCACAGATACGCAGTATTTT. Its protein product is CASSLIWGTLTDTQYF.

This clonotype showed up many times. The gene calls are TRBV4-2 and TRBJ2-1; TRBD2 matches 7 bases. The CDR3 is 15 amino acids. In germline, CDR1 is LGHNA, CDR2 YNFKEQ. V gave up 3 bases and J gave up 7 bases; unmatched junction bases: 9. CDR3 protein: CASSHHGLGENEQFF. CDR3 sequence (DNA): TGTGCCAGCAGCCACCACGGACTAGGGGAAAATGAGCAGTTCTTC.

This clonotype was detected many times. The CDR3 protein is CASRDGQASSYNEQFF. For the CDR3, the DNA is TGTGCCAGCAGGGACGGACAGGCCAGCTCCTACAATGAGCAGTTCTTC. This chain connects TRBV28 to TRBJ2-1, with TRBD1 matching 7 bases. V shed 6 bases, J shed 0 bases, and the junction held 8 bases outside the gene matches. This CDR3 comprises 16 residues. Germline V gene data show CDR1 as MDHEN and CDR2 as SYDVKM.

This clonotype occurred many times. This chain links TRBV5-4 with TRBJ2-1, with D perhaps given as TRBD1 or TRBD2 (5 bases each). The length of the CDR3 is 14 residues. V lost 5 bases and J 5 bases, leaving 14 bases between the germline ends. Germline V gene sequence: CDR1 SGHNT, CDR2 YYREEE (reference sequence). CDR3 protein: CASRGRDGDNEQFF. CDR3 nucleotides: TGTGCCAGCAGGGGCCGGGACGGAGACAATGAGCAGTTCTTC.

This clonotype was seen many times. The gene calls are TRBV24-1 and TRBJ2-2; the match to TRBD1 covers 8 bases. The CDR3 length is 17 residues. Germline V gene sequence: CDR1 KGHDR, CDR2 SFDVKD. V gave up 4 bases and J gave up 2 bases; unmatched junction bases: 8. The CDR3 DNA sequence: TGTGCCACCAGTGAGCATACAGGACAGGGCAACACCGGGGAGCTGTTTTTT. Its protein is CATSEHTGQGNTGELFF.

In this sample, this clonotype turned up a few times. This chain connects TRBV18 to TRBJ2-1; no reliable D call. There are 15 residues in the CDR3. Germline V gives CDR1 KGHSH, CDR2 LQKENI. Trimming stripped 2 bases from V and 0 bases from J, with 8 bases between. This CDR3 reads CASSPYSSSYNEQFF. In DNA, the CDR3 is TGTGCCAGCTCACCATACTCGAGCTCCTACAATGAGCAGTTCTTC.